Presented here are 17 T cell receptor beta chains from one specimen sequenced in a study of cytomegalovirus exposure and HLA in healthy donors. PCR involved 60 Vbeta and 13 Jbeta primers. Libraries were prepared by immunoSEQ multiplex PCR; TCRdb keeps only in-frame clonotypes and omits some of them. The table records approximately 92,000 clones, over 70% of them present only once. Sequencing used PBMCs. Receptors originate from a girl between 2 and 10 years old in good health and CMV-seropositive.

The chain uses TRBV27 and TRBJ1-4; D is possibly TRBD1 (6 bases). Trimming left V 5 bases short and J 4 bases short, with 11 bases between. From germline, CDR1 is MNHEY and CDR2 SMNVEV (reference sequence). CDR3 size: 14 residues. The DNA of the CDR3 is TGTGCCAGCAGTCGCAGGACAGTTAATGAAAAACTGTTTTTT. This sequence encodes CASSRRTVNEKLFF.

This clone was observed a single time. The rearrangement links TRBV7-9 to TRBJ1-1; D gene uncertain. With 2 bases removed from V and 4 bases from J, the gap between germline ends came to 11 bases. This CDR3 has 14 residues. Germline assignment: CDR1 SEHNR and CDR2 FQNEAQ (reference sequence). For the CDR3, the DNA is TGTGCCAGCAGCTTATCCGCGGGAGGCACTGAAGCTTTCTTT. This gives the protein CASSLSAGGTEAFF.

CDR3: CASSVARGEQFF. CDR3 bases: TGTGCCAGCAGCGTAGCTAGGGGTGAGCAGTTCTTC. J is TRBJ2-1 and V is TRBV9; D perhaps matches TRBD1 (5 bases). The germline V and J ends were trimmed by 0 bases and 9 bases, with 7 bases remaining between them. Germline CDR1 reads SGDLS; CDR2 reads YYNGEE. The CDR3 contains 12 residues.

This clone has a single count. This chain uses TRBV9 with TRBJ2-5; possibly TRBD2 for D (6 bases). Trimming stripped 3 bases from V and 5 bases from J, with 11 bases between. The CDR3 is 13 amino acids. CDR1 SGDLS and CDR2 YYNGEE come from the germline V gene. The CDR3 region has the DNA TGTGCCAGCAGCGGCCTTGGGGGGGAGACCCAGTACTTC. The encoded protein is CASSGLGGETQYF.

This chain links TRBV27 with TRBJ2-3; TRBD2 aligns across 9 bases. CDR3 length: 14 amino acids. The V gene's germline CDR1 is MNHEY and CDR2 SMNVEV (reference sequence). V lost 8 bases to trimming and J lost 3 bases; unmatched junction nucleotides: 6. This CDR3 is CASRRLAVTDTQYF. The CDR3 region has the DNA TGTGCCAGCCGACGACTAGCGGTAACAGATACGCAGTATTTT.

V gene TRBV4-1 combines with J gene TRBJ2-7; perhaps TRBD2 as D (5 bases). Germline CDR1 and CDR2: MGHRA and YSYEKL. Trimming cost V 5 bases and J 4 bases, with 21 bases left between them. The CDR3 spans 16 residues. DNA for the CDR3: TGCGCCAGCAGCATATACGTCGGAGGAGCTCGGTACGAGCAGTACTTC. It translates to CASSIYVGGARYEQYF.

The V and J genes are TRBV6-1 and TRBJ1-5; no clear D. CDR3 length equals 13 residues. Trimming removed 0 bases at V and 5 bases at J, with 5 bases between. Germline values: CDR1 MNHNS, CDR2 SASEGT. The CDR3 sequence is CASSEARYQPQHF. In DNA form, the CDR3 reads TGTGCCAGCAGTGAAGCTCGGTATCAGCCCCAGCATTTT.

The chain links TRBV5-4 to TRBJ2-3; D possibly corresponds to TRBD2 (6 bases). Germline loops: CDR1 SGHNT, CDR2 YYREEE (reference sequence). CDR3 length: 14 residues. V lost 6 bases to trimming and J lost 4 bases, with 15 bases between them. The CDR3: CASKRVQAADTQYF. DNA of the CDR3: TGTGCCAGCAAGCGGGTTCAGGCGGCAGATACGCAGTATTTT.

CDR3 DNA: TGTGCCAGCAGAAGACAGGGTGGGGGGTACGAGCAGTACTTC. Protein sequence: CASRRQGGGYEQYF. The gene calls are TRBV28 and TRBJ2-7, with a possible D match to TRBD1 (7 bases). The germline V and J ends were trimmed by 6 bases and 4 bases, with 16 bases remaining between them. Germline assignment: CDR1 MDHEN and CDR2 SYDVKM. The CDR3 has 14 amino acids. The entire variable domain, with the rest obtained from reference TRBV28 and TRBJ2-7, is as follows: DVKVTQSSRYLVKRTGEKVFLECVQDMDHENMFWYRQDPGLGLRLIYFSYDVKMKEKGDIPEGYSVSREKKERFSLILESASTNQTSMYLCASRRQGGGYEQYFGPGTRLTVT.

The chain has TRBV27 and TRBJ1-5, with no clear D. The CDR3 totals 15 residues. Trimming took off 5 bases at V and 9 bases at J, with 20 bases between the two ends. Germline CDR1 is MNHEY and CDR2 is SMNVEV (reference sequence). The CDR3 spells CASSLSASRGVPQHF. DNA for the CDR3: TGTGCCAGCAGTCTGAGTGCATCACGAGGAGTGCCCCAGCATTTT.

In nucleotides, the CDR3 is TGTGCCAGTGCGGGGCTTCGCCACGAGCAGTACTTC. It is translated as CASAGLRHEQYF. The chain recombines TRBV19 with TRBJ2-7, with a possible D match to TRBD2 (6 bases). The CDR3 runs 12 residues. The germline V gene has CDR1 LNHDA and CDR2 SQIVND (reference sequence). Trimming took off 8 bases at V and 5 bases at J, with 13 bases between the two ends.

The chain employs TRBV6-5 and TRBJ2-7; weak D call: TRBD2 (6 bases). Trimming removed 10 bases at V and 4 bases at J, with 17 bases between. CDR1 and CDR2 from the germline V gene are MNHEY and SVGAGI. This CDR3 is built from 13 residues. The CDR3 protein is CATSGCGAYEQYF. The CDR3 region has the DNA TGTGCCACCAGCGGGTGCGGGGCGTACGAGCAGTACTTC.

The chain is built from TRBV10-3 and TRBJ1-1, with D uncertain. Per germline, CDR1 ENHRY and CDR2 SYGVKD. The CDR3 sequence is 15 residues long. The germline V and J ends were trimmed by 0 bases and 0 bases, with 8 bases remaining between them. CDR3 amino acids: CAISESRLMNTEAFF. The CDR3 nucleotides read TGTGCCATCAGTGAGTCACGGTTAATGAACACTGAAGCTTTCTTT.

V is TRBV6-4 and J is TRBJ1-1, with D possibly TRBD1 on 6 matching bases. The CDR3 runs to 14 residues. Trimming took off 4 bases at V and 5 bases at J, with 14 bases between the two ends. CDR1 and CDR2 (germline): MRHNA, SNTAGT. The CDR3 region is CASSATGRWTEAFF. CDR3 bases: TGTGCCAGCAGTGCCACAGGGAGATGGACTGAAGCTTTCTTT.

The rearrangement links TRBV28 to TRBJ2-1; D ambiguous. CDR1 and CDR2 (germline): MDHEN, SYDVKM. V was shortened by 1 base and J by 4 bases, with 11 bases between the two germline ends. CDR3 size: 15 residues. The CDR3 is CASSLSLAFYNEQFF. The CDR3 bases are TGTGCCAGCAGTTTATCATTAGCCTTTTACAATGAGCAGTTCTTC.

This clone was detected once. The J gene is TRBJ2-1, the V gene TRBV9; perhaps TRBD2 as D (5 bases). Looked up from germline, CDR1 is SGDLS and CDR2 is YYNGEE. The CDR3 is made up of 15 amino acids. Trimming left V 3 bases short and J 1 base short, with 11 bases between. Here the CDR3 reads CASSEGQRSYNEQFF. The CDR3 coding sequence is TGTGCCAGCAGCGAAGGCCAGCGGTCCTACAATGAGCAGTTCTTC.

In this sample, this clone turned up once. The chain links TRBV5-1 to TRBJ2-2; 11 positions agree with TRBD2. With 4 bases clipped from V and 7 bases from J, the junction kept 9 bases outside the gene matches. Germline V gene sequence: CDR1 SGHRS, CDR2 YFSETQ. The CDR3 covers 16 residues. CDR3 coding DNA: TGCGCCAGCAGCGCACCTACTAGCGGGAGTGGCGGGGAGCTGTTTTTT. Its protein is CASSAPTSGSGGELFF. Full variable domain (missing parts from reference TRBV5-1 and TRBJ2-2): KAGVTQTPRYLIKTRGQQVTLSCSPISGHRSVSWYQQTPGQGLQFLFEYFSETQRNKGNFPGRFSGRQFSNSRSEMNVSTLELGDSALYLCASSAPTSGSGGELFFGEGSRLTVL.